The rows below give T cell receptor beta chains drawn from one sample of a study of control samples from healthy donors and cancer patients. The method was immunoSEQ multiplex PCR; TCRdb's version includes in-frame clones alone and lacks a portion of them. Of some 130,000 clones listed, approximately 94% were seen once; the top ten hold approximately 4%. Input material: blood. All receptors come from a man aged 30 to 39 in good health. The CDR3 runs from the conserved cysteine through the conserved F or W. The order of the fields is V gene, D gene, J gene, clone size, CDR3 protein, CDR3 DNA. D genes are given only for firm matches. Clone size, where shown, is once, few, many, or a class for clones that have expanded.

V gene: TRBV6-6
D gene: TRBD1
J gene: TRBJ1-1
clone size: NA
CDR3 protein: CASSSTGQGGAFF
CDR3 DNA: TGTGCCAGCAGTTCCACCGGACAGGGAGGAGCTTTCTTT

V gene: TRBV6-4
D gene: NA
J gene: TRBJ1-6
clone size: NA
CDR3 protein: CASSDSTGGNSPLHF
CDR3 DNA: TGTGCCAGCAGTGACTCGACGGGGGGGAATTCACCCCTCCACTTT

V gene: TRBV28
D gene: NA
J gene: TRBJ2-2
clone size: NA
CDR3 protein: CASSPRSWAGELFF
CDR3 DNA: TGTGCCAGCAGTCCCCGCTCTTGGGCCGGGGAGCTGTTTTTT

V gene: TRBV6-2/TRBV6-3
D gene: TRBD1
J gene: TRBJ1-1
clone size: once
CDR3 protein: CASSQGGGLQEAFF
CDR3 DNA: TGTGCCAGCAGTCAGGGGGGAGGCCTTCAGGAAGCTTTCTTT

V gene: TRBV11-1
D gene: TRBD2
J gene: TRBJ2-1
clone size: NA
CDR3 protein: CASSPTPRLAVSEQFF
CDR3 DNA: TGTGCCAGCAGCCCTACCCCGAGACTAGCGGTCTCTGAGCAGTTCTTC

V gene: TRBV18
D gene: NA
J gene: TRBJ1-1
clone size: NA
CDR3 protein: CASSPSGGAVTEAFF
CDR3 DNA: TGTGCCAGCTCACCATCTGGGGGCGCAGTGACTGAAGCTTTCTTT

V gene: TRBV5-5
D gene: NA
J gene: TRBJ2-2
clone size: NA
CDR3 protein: CASSFKQGSNTGELFF
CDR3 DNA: TGTGCCAGCAGCTTCAAACAGGGATCGAACACCGGGGAGCTGTTTTTT

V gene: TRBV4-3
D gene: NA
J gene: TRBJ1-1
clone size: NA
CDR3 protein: CASSQDPLGTTEAFF
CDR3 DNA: TGCGCCAGCAGCCAAGACCCCTTGGGTACCACTGAAGCTTTCTTT

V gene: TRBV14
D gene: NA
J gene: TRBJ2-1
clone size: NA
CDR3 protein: CASSPYGREQFF
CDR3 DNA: TGTGCCAGCAGCCCCTATGGGCGTGAGCAGTTCTTC

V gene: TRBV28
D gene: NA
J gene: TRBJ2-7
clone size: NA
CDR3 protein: CASQNVLGALYEQYF
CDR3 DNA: TGTGCCAGCCAAAATGTTCTGGGGGCTCTCTACGAGCAGTACTTC

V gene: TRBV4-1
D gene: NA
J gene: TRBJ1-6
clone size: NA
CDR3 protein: CASSQRNQGLSYNSPLHF
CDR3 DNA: TGCGCCAGCAGCCAAAGAAATCAAGGGTTGTCCTATAATTCACCCCTCCACTTT

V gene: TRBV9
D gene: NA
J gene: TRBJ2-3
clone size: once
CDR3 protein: CASSTGRSTDTQYF
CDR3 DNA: TGTGCCAGCAGCACGGGACGGAGCACAGATACGCAGTATTTT

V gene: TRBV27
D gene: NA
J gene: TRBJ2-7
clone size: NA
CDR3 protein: CASSLGSRGAEQYF
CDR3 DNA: TGTGCCAGCAGTTTAGGGTCCAGGGGTGCCGAGCAGTACTTC

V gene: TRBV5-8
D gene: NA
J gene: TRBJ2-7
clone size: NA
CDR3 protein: CASSRTPSGSFPYEQYF
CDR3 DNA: TGTGCCAGCAGCAGGACCCCCTCAGGGTCTTTTCCCTACGAGCAGTACTTC

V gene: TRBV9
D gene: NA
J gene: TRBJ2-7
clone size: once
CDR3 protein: CASSDAGIPYEQYF
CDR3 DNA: TGTGCCAGCAGCGACGCCGGGATTCCCTACGAGCAGTACTTC

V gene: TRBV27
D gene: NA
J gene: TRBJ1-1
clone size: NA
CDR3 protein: CASRSLMNTEAFF
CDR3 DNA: TGTGCCAGCAGATCACTTATGAACACTGAAGCTTTCTTT

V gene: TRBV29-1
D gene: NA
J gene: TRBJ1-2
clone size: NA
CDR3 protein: CSVPVGGGSYGYTF
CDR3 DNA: TGCAGCGTGCCTGTGGGAGGGGGAAGCTATGGCTACACCTTC

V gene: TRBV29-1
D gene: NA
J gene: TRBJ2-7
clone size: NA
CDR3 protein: CSVVLGSCEQYF
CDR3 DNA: TGCAGCGTTGTGCTGGGATCCTGCGAGCAGTACTTC

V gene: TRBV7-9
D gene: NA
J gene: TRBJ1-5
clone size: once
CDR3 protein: CASSPAGEGVQPQHF
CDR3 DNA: TGTGCCAGCAGCCCTGCGGGGGAGGGGGTTCAGCCCCAGCATTTT

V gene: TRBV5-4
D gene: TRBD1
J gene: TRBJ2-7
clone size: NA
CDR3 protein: CASSRQGHEQYF
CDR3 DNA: TGTGCCAGCAGCAGACAGGGACACGAGCAGTACTTC

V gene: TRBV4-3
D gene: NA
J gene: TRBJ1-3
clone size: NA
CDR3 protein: CASSHDSEGAGNTIYF
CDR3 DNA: TGCGCCAGCAGCCACGATTCCGAAGGGGCCGGAAACACCATATATTTT

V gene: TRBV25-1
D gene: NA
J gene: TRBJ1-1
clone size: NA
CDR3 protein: CASSGGLNTEAFF
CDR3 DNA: TGTGCCAGCAGTGGCGGGTTGAACACTGAAGCTTTCTTT

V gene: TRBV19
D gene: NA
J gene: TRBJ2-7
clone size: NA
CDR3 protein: CASSYGLSYEQYF
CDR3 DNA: TGTGCCAGTAGTTATGGACTGTCCTACGAGCAGTACTTC

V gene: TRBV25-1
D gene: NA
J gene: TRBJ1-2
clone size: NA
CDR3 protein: CASSELPGTYGYTF
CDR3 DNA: TGTGCCAGCAGTGAATTACCAGGGACTTATGGCTACACCTTC

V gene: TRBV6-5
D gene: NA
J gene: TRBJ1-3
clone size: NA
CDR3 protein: CASSYSRGAGGNTIYF
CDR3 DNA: TGTGCCAGCAGTTACTCGCGGGGGGCAGGAGGAAACACCATATATTTT

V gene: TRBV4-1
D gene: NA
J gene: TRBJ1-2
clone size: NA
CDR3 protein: CASSPRTPWDYGYTF
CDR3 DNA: TGCGCCAGCAGCCCGCGGACGCCCTGGGACTATGGCTACACCTTC

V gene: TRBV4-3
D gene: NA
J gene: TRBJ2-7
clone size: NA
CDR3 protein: CATSKAGGYEQYF
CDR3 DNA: TGCGCCACCTCAAAGGCAGGGGGGTACGAGCAGTACTTC

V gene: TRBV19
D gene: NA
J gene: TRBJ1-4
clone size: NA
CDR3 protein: CASLPADENEKLFF
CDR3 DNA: TGTGCCAGCCTACCGGCGGATGAAAATGAAAAACTGTTTTTT

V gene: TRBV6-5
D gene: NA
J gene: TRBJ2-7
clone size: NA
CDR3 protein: CASRPKDGYYEQYF
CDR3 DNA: TGTGCCAGCAGACCCAAGGACGGGTACTACGAGCAGTACTTC

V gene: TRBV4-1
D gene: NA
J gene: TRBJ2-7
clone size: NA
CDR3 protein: CASSQEEGLGYEQYF
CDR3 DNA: TGCGCCAGCAGCCAAGAGGAGGGGCTTGGCTACGAGCAGTACTTC

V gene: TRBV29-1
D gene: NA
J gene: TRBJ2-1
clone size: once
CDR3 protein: CSGQAVGHNEQFF
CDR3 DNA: TGCAGCGGACAGGCCGTAGGCCACAATGAGCAGTTCTTC

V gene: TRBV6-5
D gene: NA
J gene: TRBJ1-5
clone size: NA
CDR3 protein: CASSYNGFSQPQHF
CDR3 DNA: TGTGCCAGCAGTTACAACGGGTTTAGTCAGCCCCAGCATTTT

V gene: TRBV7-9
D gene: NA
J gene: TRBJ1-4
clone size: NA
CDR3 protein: CASSPPGLRSSTNEKLFF
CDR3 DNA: TGTGCCAGCAGCCCTCCAGGGTTGAGGTCTTCAACTAATGAAAAACTGTTTTTT

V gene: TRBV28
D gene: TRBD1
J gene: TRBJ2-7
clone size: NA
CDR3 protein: CASSSPGQGPSYEQYF
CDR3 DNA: TGTGCCAGCAGTTCACCGGGACAGGGGCCTTCCTACGAGCAGTACTTC

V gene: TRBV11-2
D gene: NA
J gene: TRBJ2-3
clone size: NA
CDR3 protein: CASSTLLGGDTQYF
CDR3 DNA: TGTGCCAGCAGCACCCTCCTCGGCGGCGATACGCAGTATTTT

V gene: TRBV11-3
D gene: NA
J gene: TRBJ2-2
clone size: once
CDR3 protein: CASGVQGSHTGELFF
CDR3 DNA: TGTGCCAGCGGTGTACAGGGCAGTCACACCGGGGAGCTGTTTTTT

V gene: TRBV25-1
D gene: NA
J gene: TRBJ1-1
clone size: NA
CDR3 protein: CASSVGNTEAFF
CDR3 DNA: TGTGCCAGCTCCGTAGGAAACACTGAAGCTTTCTTT

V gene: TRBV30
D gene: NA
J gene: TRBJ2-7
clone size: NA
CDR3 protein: CAWSVASEQYF
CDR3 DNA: TGTGCCTGGAGTGTGGCAAGCGAGCAGTACTTC

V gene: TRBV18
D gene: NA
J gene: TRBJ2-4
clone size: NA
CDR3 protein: CASSPGQDLAKNIQYF
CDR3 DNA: TGTGCCAGCTCACCCGGACAAGACTTAGCCAAAAACATTCAGTACTTC

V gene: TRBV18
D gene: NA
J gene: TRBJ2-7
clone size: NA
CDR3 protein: CASSPLLHAGSYEQYF
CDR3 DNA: TGTGCCAGCTCACCGCTCCTACACGCGGGCTCCTACGAGCAGTACTTC

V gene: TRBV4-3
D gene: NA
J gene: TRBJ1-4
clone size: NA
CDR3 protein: CASSQDEGQGREKLFF
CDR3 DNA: TGCGCCAGCAGCCAAGATGAGGGCCAGGGGCGAGAAAAACTGTTTTTT